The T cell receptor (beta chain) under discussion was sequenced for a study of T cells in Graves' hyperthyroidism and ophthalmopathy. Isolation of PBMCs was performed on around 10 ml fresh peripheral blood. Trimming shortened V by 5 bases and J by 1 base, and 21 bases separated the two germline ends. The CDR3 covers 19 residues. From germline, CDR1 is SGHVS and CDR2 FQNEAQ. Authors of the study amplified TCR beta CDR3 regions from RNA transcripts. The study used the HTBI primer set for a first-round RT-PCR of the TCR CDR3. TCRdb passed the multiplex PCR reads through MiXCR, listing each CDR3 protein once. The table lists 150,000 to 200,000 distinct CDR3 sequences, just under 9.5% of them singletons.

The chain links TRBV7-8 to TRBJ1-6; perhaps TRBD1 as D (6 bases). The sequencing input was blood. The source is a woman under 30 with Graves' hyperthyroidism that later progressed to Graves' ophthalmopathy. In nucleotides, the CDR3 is TGTGCCAGCAGCCCAGGGACACGGGACCCGTGGTCCTATAATTCACCCCTCCACTTT. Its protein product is CASSPGTRDPWSYNSPLHF.